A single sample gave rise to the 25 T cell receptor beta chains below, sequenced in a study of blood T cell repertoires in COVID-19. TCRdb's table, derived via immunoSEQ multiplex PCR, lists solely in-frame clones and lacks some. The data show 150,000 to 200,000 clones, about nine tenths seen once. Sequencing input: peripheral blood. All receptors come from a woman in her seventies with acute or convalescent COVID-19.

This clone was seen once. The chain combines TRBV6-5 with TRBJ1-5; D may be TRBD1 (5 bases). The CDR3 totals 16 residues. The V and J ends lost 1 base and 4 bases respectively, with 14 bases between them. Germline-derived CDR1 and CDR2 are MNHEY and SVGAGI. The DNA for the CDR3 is TGTGCCAGCAGTTACTGGAGGGGCAGGGAGAATCAGCCCCAGCATTTT. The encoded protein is CASSYWRGRENQPQHF.

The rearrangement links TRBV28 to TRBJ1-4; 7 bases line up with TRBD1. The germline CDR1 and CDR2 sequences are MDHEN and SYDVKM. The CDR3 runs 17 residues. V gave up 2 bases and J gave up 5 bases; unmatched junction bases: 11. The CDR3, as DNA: TGTGCCAGCAGTTTAGTCGGAGGGGGCCGTCTAAATGAAAAACTGTTTTTT. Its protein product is CASSLVGGGRLNEKLFF.

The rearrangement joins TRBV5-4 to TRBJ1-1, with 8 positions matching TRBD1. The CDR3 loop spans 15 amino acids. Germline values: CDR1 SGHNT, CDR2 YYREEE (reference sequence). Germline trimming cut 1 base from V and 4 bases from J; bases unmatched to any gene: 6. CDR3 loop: CASSLSPQGATEAFF. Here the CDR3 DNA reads TGTGCCAGCAGCTTGTCACCCCAGGGGGCCACTGAAGCTTTCTTT.

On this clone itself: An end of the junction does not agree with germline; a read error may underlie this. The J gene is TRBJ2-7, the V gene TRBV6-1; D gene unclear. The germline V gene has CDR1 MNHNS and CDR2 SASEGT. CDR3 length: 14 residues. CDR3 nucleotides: TGTGCCAGCAGTGAATCTCCTAGTCCCTACAAGCAGTACTTC. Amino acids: CASSESPSPYKQYF.

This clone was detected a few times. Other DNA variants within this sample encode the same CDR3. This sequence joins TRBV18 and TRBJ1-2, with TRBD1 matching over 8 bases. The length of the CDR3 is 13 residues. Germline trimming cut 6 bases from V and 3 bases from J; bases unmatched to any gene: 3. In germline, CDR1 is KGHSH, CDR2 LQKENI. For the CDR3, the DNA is TGTGCCAGCTCGACGGGACAGGACTATGGCTACACCTTC. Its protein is CASSTGQDYGYTF. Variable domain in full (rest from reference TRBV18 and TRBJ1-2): NAGVMQNPRHLVRRRGQEARLRCSPMKGHSHVYWYRQLPEEGLKFMVYLQKENIIDESGMPKERFSAEFPKEGPSILRIQQVVRGDSAAYFCASSTGQDYGYTFGSGTRLTVV.

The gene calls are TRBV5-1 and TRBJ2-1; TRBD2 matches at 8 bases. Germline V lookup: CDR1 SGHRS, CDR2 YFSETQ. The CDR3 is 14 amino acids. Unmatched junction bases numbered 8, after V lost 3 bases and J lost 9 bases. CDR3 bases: TGCGCCAGCAGCTCCGGGACTAGTTGTGCTGAGCAGTTCTTC. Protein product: CASSSGTSCAEQFF.

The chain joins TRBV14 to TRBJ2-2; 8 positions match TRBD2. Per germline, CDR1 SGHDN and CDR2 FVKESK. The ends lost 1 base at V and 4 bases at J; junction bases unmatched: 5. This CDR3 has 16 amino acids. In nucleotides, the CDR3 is TGTGCCAGCAGCCAAGTTACGAGCGGGAGCACCGGGGAGCTGTTTTTT. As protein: CASSQVTSGSTGELFF.

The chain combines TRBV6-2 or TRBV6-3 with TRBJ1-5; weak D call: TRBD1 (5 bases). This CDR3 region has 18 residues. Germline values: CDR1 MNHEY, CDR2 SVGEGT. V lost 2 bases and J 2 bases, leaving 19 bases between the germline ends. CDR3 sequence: CASSYPQFGRGGNQPQHF. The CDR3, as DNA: TGTGCCAGCAGTTACCCCCAATTCGGGAGGGGCGGCAATCAGCCCCAGCATTTT.

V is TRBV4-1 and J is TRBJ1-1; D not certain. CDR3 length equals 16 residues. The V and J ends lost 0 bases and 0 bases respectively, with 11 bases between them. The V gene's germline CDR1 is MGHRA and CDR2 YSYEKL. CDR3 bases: TGCGCCAGCAGCCAAGATATCCGCACAGTGAACACTGAAGCTTTCTTT. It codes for CASSQDIRTVNTEAFF.

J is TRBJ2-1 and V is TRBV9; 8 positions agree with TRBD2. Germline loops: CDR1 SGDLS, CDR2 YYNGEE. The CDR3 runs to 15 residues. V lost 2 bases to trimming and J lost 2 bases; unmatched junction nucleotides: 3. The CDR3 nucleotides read TGTGCCAGCAGCGTTAGCGGGGCCGCCTACAATGAGCAGTTCTTC. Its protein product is CASSVSGAAYNEQFF.

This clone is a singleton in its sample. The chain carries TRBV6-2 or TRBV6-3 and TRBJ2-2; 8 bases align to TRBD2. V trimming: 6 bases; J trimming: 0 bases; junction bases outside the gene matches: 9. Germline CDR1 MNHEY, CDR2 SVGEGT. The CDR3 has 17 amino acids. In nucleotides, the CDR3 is TGTGCCAGCAGCCCTCTCGCGGGGGGATCGAACACCGGGGAGCTGTTTTTT. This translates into CASSPLAGGSNTGELFF.

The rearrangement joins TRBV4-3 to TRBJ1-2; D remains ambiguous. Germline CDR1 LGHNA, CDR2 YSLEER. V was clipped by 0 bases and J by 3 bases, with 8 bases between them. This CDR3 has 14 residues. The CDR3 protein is CASSQDIVDYGYTF. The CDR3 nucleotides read TGCGCCAGCAGCCAAGATATCGTAGACTATGGCTACACCTTC.

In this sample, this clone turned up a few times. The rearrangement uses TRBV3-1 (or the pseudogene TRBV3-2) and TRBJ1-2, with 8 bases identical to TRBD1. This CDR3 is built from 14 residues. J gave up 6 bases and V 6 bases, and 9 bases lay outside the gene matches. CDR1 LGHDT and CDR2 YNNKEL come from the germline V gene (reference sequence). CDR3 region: CASSPRGRWDGYTF. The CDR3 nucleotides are TGTGCCAGCAGTCCCAGGGGGCGGTGGGATGGCTACACCTTC.

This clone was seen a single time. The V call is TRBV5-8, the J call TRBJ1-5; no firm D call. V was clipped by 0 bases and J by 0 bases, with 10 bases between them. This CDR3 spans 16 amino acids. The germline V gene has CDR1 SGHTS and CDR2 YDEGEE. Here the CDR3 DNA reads TGTGCCAGCAGCTTGGGTCAGGCAATTAGCAATCAGCCCCAGCATTTT. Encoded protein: CASSLGQAISNQPQHF.

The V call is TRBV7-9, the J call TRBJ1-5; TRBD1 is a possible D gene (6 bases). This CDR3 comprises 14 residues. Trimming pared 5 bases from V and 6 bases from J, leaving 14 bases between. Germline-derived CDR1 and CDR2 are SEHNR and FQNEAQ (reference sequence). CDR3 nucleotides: TGTGCCAGCAGCCCCGCCGGGGGGCCTCAGCCCCAGCATTTT. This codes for CASSPAGGPQPQHF.

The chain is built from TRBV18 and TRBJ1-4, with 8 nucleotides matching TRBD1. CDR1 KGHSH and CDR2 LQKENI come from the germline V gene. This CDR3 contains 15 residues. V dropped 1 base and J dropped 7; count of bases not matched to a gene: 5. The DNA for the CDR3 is TGTGCCAGCTCACCACGGCAGGGGGCTAGTGAAAAACTGTTTTTT. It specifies CASSPRQGASEKLFF.

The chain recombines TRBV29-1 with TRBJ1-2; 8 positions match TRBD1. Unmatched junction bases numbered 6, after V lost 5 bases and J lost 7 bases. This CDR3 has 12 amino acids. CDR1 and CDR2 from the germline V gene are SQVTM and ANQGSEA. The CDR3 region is CSVKTGEAGYTF. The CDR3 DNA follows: TGCAGCGTTAAGACAGGGGAGGCTGGCTACACCTTC.

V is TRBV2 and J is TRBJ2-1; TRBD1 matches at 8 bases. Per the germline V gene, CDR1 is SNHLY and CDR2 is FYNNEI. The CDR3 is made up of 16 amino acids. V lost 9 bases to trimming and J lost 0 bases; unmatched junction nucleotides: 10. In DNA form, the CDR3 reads TGTGCCAGTAGAAGACAGGGGATCAGCTCCTACAATGAGCAGTTCTTC. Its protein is CASRRQGISSYNEQFF.

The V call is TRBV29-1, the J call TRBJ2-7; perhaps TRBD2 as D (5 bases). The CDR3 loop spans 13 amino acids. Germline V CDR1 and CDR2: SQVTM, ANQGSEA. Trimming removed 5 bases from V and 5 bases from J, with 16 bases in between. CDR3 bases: TGCAGCGTTTGGCGAGGGAGATACCACGAGCAGTACTTC. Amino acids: CSVWRGRYHEQYF.

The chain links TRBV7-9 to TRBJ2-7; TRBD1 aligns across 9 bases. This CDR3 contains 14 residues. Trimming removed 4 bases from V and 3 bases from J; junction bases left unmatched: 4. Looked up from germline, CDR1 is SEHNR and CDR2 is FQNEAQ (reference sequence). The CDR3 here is CASSSTGGSYEQYF. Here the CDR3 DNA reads TGTGCCAGCAGCTCGACAGGGGGAAGCTACGAGCAGTACTTC.

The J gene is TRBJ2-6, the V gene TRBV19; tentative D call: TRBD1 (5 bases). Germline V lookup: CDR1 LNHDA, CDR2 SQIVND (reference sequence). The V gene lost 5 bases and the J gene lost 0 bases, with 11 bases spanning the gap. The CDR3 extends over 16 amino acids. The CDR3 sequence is CASSEERGSGANVLTF. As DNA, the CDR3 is TGTGCCAGTAGTGAGGAAAGGGGCTCTGGGGCCAACGTCCTGACTTTC.

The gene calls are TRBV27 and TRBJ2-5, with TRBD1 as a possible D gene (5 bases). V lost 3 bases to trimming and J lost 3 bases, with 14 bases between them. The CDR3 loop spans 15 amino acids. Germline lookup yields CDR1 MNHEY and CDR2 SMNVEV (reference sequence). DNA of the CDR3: TGTGCCAGCAGTTTTTATGACGCAGGGAAAGAGACCCAGTACTTC. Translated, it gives CASSFYDAGKETQYF.

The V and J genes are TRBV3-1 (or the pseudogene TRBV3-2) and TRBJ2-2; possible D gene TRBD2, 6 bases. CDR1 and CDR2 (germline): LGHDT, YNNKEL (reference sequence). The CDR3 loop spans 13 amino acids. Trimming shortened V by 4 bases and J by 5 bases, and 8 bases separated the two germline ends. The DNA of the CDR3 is TGTGCCAGCAGCCTAGCGGCAACCGGGGAGCTGTTTTTT. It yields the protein CASSLAATGELFF.

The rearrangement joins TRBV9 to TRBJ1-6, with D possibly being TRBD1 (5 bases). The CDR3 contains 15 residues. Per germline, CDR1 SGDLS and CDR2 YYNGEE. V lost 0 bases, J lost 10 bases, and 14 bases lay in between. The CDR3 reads CASSVGGVGGSPLHF. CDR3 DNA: TGTGCCAGCAGCGTAGGTGGGGTGGGGGGATCACCCCTCCACTTT.

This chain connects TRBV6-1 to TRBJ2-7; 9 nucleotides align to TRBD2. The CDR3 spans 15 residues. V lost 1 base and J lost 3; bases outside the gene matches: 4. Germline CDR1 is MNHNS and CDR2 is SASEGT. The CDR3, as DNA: TGTGCCAGCAGTGAAGGACTAGCGGAGATCTACGAGCAGTACTTC. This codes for CASSEGLAEIYEQYF.